This T cell receptor (beta chain) was profiled in a study of blood T cell repertoires in COVID-19 (dated by TCRdb to 2019 to 2021). Some background on the complete study: Samples from collaborators originated in the United States, Italy and Spain and spanned both the acute and convalescent phases of COVID-19. The prospective study material was composed of cDNA or gDNA derived from T cells, B-cell-depleted T cells, or PBMCs. The dataset comprised deeply sampled blood TCRbeta repertoires from subjects exposed to, actively infected with, or recovered from COVID-19. The repertoires were released in a freely available public database meant as a resource for research on the immune response to SARS-CoV-2. The samples were drawn from the first 160 participants of the ongoing ImmuneRACE study and from 1,254 subjects provided by 6 global collaborators. A de-identified subject ID, COVID-19 status, age in years and sex were almost always included in the sample metadata. HLA class I and class II types, where available, came from metadata supplied by the sample provider rather than from assay-based typing. Study-wide conclusions, independent of this receptor: The amount of clinical and demographic metadata varied by source and participant and was provided uncurated.

To note about this clone: It lacks a known antigen. Base-call qualities are not available, and no considerably larger clone is one nucleotide away.

Each collaborating institution followed its own protocols to collect whole blood in K2EDTA tubes. For TCRbeta analysis, collaborator samples were shipped as frozen whole blood, as isolated PBMCs, or as DNA extracted from either sample type. Its CDR3 holds 12 amino acids, cysteine through phenylalanine. Just the 36-base CDR3 DNA is kept, in frame starting at base 1. According to the germline V gene, CDR1 reads KGHSH and CDR2 reads LQKENI. Relative to germline, V is 3 bases shorter and J is 7 bases shorter, with 10 bases between their ends. TCRbeta CDR3 regions were amplified from genomic DNA using the immunoSEQ Assay, a bias-controlled multiplex PCR. The study's own analysis went as follows. The number of nucleated cells in each sample was estimated by amplification of reference gene primers within the assay. To quantify the absolute abundance of each unique TCRbeta CDR3 rearrangement, sequence reads were collapsed and filtered. Productive Simpson clonality was computed per sample as the square root of Simpson's diversity index over productive rearrangements. Sourced from immuneACCESS, this table was stored by TCRdb with only in-frame sequences that have V and J called. A share of the clones is absent; for the studies checked, an unresolved V gene accounts for under half, and the remainder has no known explanation. The V and J calls and the clone size are those of that table, but D and trimming were determined from the DNA. Within this sample are roughly 260,000 clones, with about 90% of them counted one time only. Jointly, the top ten make up approximately 2.3% of the sample.

This TCR came from a woman aged 50 to 65 with acute or convalescent COVID-19. The chain links TRBV18 with TRBJ2-7; D gene: possibly TRBD2, on 5 matching bases. The specimen sequenced was peripheral blood. Here is the DNA: TGTGCCAGCTCACCTTACCCGGGGGAGCAGTACTTC. Translated, it reads CASSPYPGEQYF.